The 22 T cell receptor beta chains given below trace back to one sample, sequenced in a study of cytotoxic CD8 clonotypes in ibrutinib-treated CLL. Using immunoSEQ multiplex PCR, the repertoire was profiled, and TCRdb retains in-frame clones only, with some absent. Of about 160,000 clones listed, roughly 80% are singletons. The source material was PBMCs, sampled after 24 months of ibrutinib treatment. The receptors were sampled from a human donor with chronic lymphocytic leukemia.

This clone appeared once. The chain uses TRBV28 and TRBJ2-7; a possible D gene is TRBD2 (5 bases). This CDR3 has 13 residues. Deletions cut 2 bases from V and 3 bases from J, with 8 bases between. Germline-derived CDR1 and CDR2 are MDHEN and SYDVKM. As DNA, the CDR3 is TGTGCCAGCAGTTTAACCGGGAACTACGAGCAGTACTTC. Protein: CASSLTGNYEQYF.

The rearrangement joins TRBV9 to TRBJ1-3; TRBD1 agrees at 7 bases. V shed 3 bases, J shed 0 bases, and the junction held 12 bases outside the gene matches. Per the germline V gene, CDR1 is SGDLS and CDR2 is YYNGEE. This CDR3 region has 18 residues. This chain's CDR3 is CASSANQGQLFSGNTIYF. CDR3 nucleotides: TGTGCCAGCAGCGCAAACCAGGGACAGTTATTCTCTGGAAACACCATATATTTT.

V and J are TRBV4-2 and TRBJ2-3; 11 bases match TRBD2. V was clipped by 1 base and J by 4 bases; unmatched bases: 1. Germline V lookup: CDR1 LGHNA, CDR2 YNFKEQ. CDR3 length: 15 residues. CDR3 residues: CASSQVAGGADTQYF. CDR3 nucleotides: TGTGCCAGCAGCCAAGTAGCGGGAGGGGCAGATACGCAGTATTTT.

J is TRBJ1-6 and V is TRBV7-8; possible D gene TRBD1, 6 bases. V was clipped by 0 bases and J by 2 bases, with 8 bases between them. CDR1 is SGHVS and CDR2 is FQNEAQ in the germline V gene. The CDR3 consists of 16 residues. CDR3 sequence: CASSLARGAYNSPLHF. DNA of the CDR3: TGTGCCAGCAGCTTAGCCAGGGGCGCCTATAATTCACCCCTCCACTTT.

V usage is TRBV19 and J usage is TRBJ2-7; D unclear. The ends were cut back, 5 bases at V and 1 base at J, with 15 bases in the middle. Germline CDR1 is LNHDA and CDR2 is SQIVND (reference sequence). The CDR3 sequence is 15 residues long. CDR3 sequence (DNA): TGTGCCAGTAGTTTCCGGGCTGCCTTTTCCTACGAGCAGTACTTC. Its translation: CASSFRAAFSYEQYF.

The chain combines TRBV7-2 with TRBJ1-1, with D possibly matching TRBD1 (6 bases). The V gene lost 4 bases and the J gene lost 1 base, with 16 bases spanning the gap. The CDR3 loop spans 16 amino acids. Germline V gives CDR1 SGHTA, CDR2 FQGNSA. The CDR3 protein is CASSSASRQANTEAFF. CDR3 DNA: TGTGCCAGCAGCTCGGCTTCTAGACAGGCGAACACTGAAGCTTTCTTT.

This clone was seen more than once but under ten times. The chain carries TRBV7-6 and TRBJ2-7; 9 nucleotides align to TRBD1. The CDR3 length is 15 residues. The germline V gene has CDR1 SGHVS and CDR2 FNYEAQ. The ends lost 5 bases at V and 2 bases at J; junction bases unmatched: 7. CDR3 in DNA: TGTGCCAGCAGCGCCGGGACAGGGCTAACCTACGAGCAGTACTTC. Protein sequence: CASSAGTGLTYEQYF.

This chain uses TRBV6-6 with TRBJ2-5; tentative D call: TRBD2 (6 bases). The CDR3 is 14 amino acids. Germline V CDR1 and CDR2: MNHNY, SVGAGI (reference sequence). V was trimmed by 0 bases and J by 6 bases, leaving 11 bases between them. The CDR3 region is CASSYSEGRKTQYF. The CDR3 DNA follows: TGTGCCAGCAGTTACTCGGAGGGAAGAAAGACCCAGTACTTC.

CDR3: CASSFDRDRRVSGSDTQYF. The CDR3 region has the DNA TGTGCCAGCAGCTTCGACAGGGACCGTCGAGTTTCGGGGTCAGATACGCAGTATTTT. The rearrangement links TRBV7-9 to TRBJ2-3; TRBD1 agrees at 7 bases. Germline-derived CDR1 and CDR2 are SEHNR and FQNEAQ (reference sequence). V lost 3 bases and J lost 4; bases outside the gene matches: 19. The length of the CDR3 is 19 residues. The full variable domain, its missing parts supplied by reference TRBV7-9 and TRBJ2-3, is DTGVSQNPRHKITKRGQNVTFRCDPISEHNRLYWYRQTLGQGPEFLTYFQNEAQLEKSRLLSDRFSAERPKGSFSTLEIQRTEQGDSAMYLCASSFDRDRRVSGSDTQYFGPGTRLTVL.

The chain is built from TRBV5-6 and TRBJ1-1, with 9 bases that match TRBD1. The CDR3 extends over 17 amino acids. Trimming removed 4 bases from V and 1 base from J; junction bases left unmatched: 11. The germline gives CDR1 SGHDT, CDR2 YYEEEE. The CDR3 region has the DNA TGTGCCAGCAGCAATGGGGTCCACAGGGGGCCGAACACTGAAGCTTTCTTT. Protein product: CASSNGVHRGPNTEAFF.

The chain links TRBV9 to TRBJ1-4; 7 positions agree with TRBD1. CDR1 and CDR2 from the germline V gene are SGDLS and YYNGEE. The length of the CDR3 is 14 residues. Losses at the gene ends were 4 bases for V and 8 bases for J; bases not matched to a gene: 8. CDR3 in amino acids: CASSPSGGTEKLFF. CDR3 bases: TGTGCCAGCAGCCCCTCAGGGGGTACGGAAAAACTGTTTTTT.

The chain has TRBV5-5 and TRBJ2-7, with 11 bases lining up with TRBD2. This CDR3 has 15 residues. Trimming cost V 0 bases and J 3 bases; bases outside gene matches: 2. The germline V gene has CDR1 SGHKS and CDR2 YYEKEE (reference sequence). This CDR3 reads CASSLGLAGLYEQYF. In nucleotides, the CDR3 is TGTGCCAGCAGCTTGGGACTAGCGGGACTCTACGAGCAGTACTTC.

The CDR3 DNA is TGTGCCAGCAGCTTAGCAGTGAAAGAGACCCAGTACTTC. Encoded protein: CASSLAVKETQYF. This chain links TRBV7-9 with TRBJ2-5; no reliable D call. Deletions cut 0 bases from V and 3 bases from J, with 5 bases between. CDR3 length: 13 amino acids. Germline V gives CDR1 SEHNR, CDR2 FQNEAQ (reference sequence).

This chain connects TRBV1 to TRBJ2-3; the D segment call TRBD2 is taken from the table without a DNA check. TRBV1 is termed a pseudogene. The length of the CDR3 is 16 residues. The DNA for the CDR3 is TGCACCAGCAGCCAAGTCCTAAACGGGTGCACAGATACGCAGTATTTT. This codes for CTSSQVLNGCTDTQYF.

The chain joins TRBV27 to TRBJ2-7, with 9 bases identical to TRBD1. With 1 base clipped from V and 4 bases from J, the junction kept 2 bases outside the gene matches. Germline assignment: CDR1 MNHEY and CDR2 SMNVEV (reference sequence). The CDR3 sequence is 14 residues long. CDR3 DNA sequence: TGTGCCAGCAGTTTATTAGGACAGGGGTACGAGCAGTACTTC. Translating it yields CASSLLGQGYEQYF.

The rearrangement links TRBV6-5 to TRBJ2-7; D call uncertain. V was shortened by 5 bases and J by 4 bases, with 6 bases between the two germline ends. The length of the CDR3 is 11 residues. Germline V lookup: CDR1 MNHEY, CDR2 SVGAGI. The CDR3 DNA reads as TGTGCCAGCAGTCATCCTTACGAGCAGTACTTC. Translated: CASSHPYEQYF.

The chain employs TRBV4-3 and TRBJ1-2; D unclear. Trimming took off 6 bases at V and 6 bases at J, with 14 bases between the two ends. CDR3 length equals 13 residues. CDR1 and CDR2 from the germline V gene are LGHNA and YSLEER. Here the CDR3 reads CASRMNPVDGYTF. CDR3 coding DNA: TGCGCCAGCAGAATGAACCCGGTAGATGGCTACACCTTC.

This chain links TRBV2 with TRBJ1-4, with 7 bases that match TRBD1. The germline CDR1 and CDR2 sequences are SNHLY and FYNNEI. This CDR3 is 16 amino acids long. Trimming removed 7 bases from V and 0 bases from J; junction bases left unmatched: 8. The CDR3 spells CASNKQGLATNEKLFF. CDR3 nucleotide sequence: TGTGCCAGCAACAAACAGGGGCTTGCAACTAATGAAAAACTGTTTTTT. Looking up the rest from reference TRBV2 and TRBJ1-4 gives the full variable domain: EPEVTQTPSHQVTQMGQEVILRCVPISNHLYFYWYRQILGQKVEFLVSFYNNEISEKSEIFDDQFSVERPDGSNFTLKIRSTKLEDSAMYFCASNKQGLATNEKLFFGSGTQLSVL.

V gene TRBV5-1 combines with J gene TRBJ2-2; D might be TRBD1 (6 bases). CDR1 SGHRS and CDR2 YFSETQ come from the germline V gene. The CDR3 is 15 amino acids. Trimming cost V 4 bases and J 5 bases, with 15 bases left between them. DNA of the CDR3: TGCGCCAGCAGCCTGGCAGGGGATAAAACCGGGGAGCTGTTTTTT. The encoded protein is CASSLAGDKTGELFF. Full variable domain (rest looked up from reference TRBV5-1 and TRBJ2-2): KAGVTQTPRYLIKTRGQQVTLSCSPISGHRSVSWYQQTPGQGLQFLFEYFSETQRNKGNFPGRFSGRQFSNSRSEMNVSTLELGDSALYLCASSLAGDKTGELFFGEGSRLTVL.

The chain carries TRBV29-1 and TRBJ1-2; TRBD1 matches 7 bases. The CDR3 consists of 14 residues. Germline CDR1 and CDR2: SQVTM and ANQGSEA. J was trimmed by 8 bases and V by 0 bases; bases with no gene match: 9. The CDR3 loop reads CSVEERTGGRGYTF. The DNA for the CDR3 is TGCAGCGTTGAAGAGAGGACAGGAGGGAGAGGCTACACCTTC.

CDR3 nucleotide sequence: TGTGCCAGCAGTGGACAGGGACACTATGGCTACACCTTC. Translated: CASSGQGHYGYTF. The rearrangement links TRBV27 to TRBJ1-2; 8 bases align to TRBD1. The V gene end was trimmed by 5 bases and the J gene end by 3 bases; junction bases not matched to a gene: 2. The germline gives CDR1 MNHEY, CDR2 SMNVEV (reference sequence). The CDR3 runs 13 residues.

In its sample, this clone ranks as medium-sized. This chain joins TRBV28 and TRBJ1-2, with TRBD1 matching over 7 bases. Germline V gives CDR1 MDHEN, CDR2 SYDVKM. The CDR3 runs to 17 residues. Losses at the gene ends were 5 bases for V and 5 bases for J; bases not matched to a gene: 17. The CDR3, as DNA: TGTGCCAGCAGTCTGGTTACTCCGGGACAGTCAAAATATGGCTACACCTTC. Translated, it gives CASSLVTPGQSKYGYTF.